One and the same sample provided the 2 T cell receptor beta chains below, sequenced in a study of vaccination effects on CD4 cells after COVID-19. When around nine days of culture had elapsed, CD4+ T cells were isolated. Two doses of BNT162b2 or mRNA-1273 vaccine were administered to participants. These TCRs' antigens remain unknown. Repertoires were generated with immunoSEQ multiplex PCR, while TCRdb's copy carries only in-frame clones and drops some. Seen here are 50,000 to 80,000 clones, around 79% observed once, and the top ten hold more than 2%. The material sequenced was CD4+ T cells from PBMCs cultured without peptide, taken after COVID-19 vaccination. These receptors originate from a human donor who received a COVID-19 vaccine.

The rearrangement uses TRBV7-3 and TRBJ1-1, with D uncertain. There are 13 residues in the CDR3. Germline V lookup: CDR1 SGHTA, CDR2 FQGTGA. Between the trimmed V and J ends, which lost 4 bases and 1 base, there was a span of 7 bases. The CDR3 DNA sequence: TGTGCCAGCAGCTACGCCCAGAACACTGAAGCTTTCTTT. Its translation is CASSYAQNTEAFF.

This clone was seen once. The chain links TRBV6-6 to TRBJ1-2; 8 bases are a match to TRBD1. The V segment lost 8 bases and the J segment 2 bases; nucleotides outside the gene matches: 4. In germline, CDR1 is MNHNY, CDR2 SVGAGI (reference sequence). The CDR3 consists of 13 residues. CDR3 sequence reads: CASGDRSNYGYTF. In DNA, the CDR3 is TGTGCCAGCGGGGACAGGTCGAACTATGGCTACACCTTC.